This T cell receptor beta chain was retrieved from a study of shared clonotypes between healthy human individuals. Regarding the study as a whole: Non-shared clonotypes were found to have lower generation probabilities than the clonotypes that were shared by all four of the sorted-subset donors. Estimated richness was generally greater in naive than memory subsets. Only blood samples were collected, and tissue repertoires likely differ.

Germline V gene data show CDR1 as SNHLY and CDR2 as FYNNEI. Trimming took off 4 bases at V and 0 bases at J, with 11 bases between the two ends. The CDR3 extends over 15 amino acids. CD45RA-negative memory and CD45RA+ naive subsets were split from the CD4+ cells. TCRdb's copy holds only in-frame clones and misses some; the assay was immunoSEQ multiplex PCR. Among under 650,000 clones listed, 90% to 97% were seen once. On this clone itself: Antigen unknown.

The J gene is TRBJ2-3, the V gene TRBV2; D possibly matches TRBD1 or TRBD2 (6 bases each). The clonotype comes from a woman aged 25 to 39 in good health. The sample comprised naive CD4+ T cells sorted from blood. Subset noted: CD45RA+ positively selected. The CDR3 reads CASSVDSGSTDTQYF. CDR3 DNA sequence: TGTGCCAGCAGTGTGGACAGCGGGAGCACAGATACGCAGTATTTT.